This is a list of T cell receptor beta chains from one sample in a study of identical twins. TCRdb reprocessed the 5' RACE reads with MiXCR, giving one entry per CDR3 protein. The sample records hundreds of thousands of distinct CDR3 sequences, less than 9.5% being singletons. The sequencing sample was made of memory (CD45RO+) T cells sorted from blood. These receptors originate from a young woman in good health. Both conserved end residues are part of each CDR3. The D gene is left open where the match is weak. Clone sizes are given selectively: once, few, many, or a class where the clone is expanded.

V: TRBV3-1
J: TRBJ2-1
size: many
D: .
DNA: TGTGCCAGCACACAGGGGAGGATTTACAATGAGCAGTTCTTC
CDR3: CASTQGRIYNEQFF

V: TRBV5-1
J: TRBJ2-1
size: many
D: TRBD2
DNA: TGCGCCAGCAGCTCGACTAGCGGGGGTTACAATGAGCAGTTCTTC
CDR3: CASSSTSGGYNEQFF

V: TRBV20-1
J: TRBJ2-5
size: many
D: .
DNA: TGCAGTGCTAGGCTCGCGGGTCTCCAAGAGACCCAGTACTTC
CDR3: CSARLAGLQETQYF

V: TRBV9
J: TRBJ2-2
size: few
D: .
DNA: TGTGCCAGCAGCGTAGGTAGATCCGGGGAGCTGTTTTTT
CDR3: CASSVGRSGELFF

V: TRBV29-1
J: TRBJ1-1
size: .
D: TRBD1
DNA: TGCAGCGCAGGACAGGTTCACACTGAAGCTTTCTTT
CDR3: CSAGQVHTEAFF

V: TRBV5-1
J: TRBJ2-1
size: many
D: .
DNA: TGCGCCAGCAGCTTGGGCTCCCAGGCACGAAATGAGCAGTTCTTC
CDR3: CASSLGSQARNEQFF

V: TRBV11-2
J: TRBJ2-3
size: many
D: .
DNA: TGTGCCAGCAGCCGTGAGTCCGCAGGCGGGCCAGCGGATACGCAGTATTTT
CDR3: CASSRESAGGPADTQYF

V: TRBV29-1
J: TRBJ1-2
size: .
D: TRBD1
DNA: TGCAGCGTCTCCGGGACAGGGAGCGGCTACACCTTC
CDR3: CSVSGTGSGYTF

V: TRBV28
J: TRBJ1-2
size: .
D: TRBD1
DNA: TGTGCCAGCAGCTCCGGGACAGGGGGCTATGGCTACACCTTC
CDR3: CASSSGTGGYGYTF

V: TRBV3-1
J: TRBJ2-5
size: .
D: TRBD2
DNA: TGTGCCAGCAGCCAAGGTGCTAGCGGGGGGGCTGGGGAGACCCAGTACTTC
CDR3: CASSQGASGGAGETQYF

V: TRBV5-1
J: TRBJ2-7
size: .
D: TRBD2
DNA: TGCGCCAGCAGCTTGGAGCGGCGGGGGGGCTCCTACGAGCAGTACTTC
CDR3: CASSLERRGGSYEQYF

V: TRBV6-1
J: TRBJ2-2
size: few
D: .
DNA: .
CDR3: CASSAGLAGGSGSCFF

V: TRBV12-3/TRBV12-4
J: TRBJ2-1
size: few
D: .
DNA: TGTGCCAGCAGTTCGCCCAACGGGGATGAGCAGTTCTTC
CDR3: CASSSPNGDEQFF

V: TRBV6-1
J: TRBJ1-1
size: few
D: .
DNA: TGTGCCAGCAGCGCCCGTGGGGTTTGGGGGCGATCGGACACTGAAGCTTTCTTT
CDR3: CASSARGVWGRSDTEAFF

V: TRBV2
J: TRBJ2-1
size: .
D: .
DNA: TGTGCCAGCAGTGAAAGGGGGAAATCCTACAATGAGCAGTTCTTC
CDR3: CASSERGKSYNEQFF

V: TRBV7-2
J: TRBJ2-5
size: many
D: .
DNA: TGTGCCAGCAGCTTACTTGGTGCGGAGACCCAGTACTTC
CDR3: CASSLLGAETQYF

V: TRBV11-3
J: TRBJ2-1
size: few
D: .
DNA: TGTGCCACTAGGGGGGGGGGTTCCGATGAGCAGTTCTTC
CDR3: CATRGGGSDEQFF

V: TRBV5-1
J: TRBJ2-5
size: .
D: .
DNA: TGCGCCAGCAGCCCACAAGCAGCTGGGGAGACCCAGTACTTC
CDR3: CASSPQAAGETQYF

V: TRBV2
J: TRBJ1-5
size: few
D: TRBD1
DNA: TGTGCCGGCTCCGGGACAGGGAATAGTCAGCCCCAGCATTTT
CDR3: CAGSGTGNSQPQHF

V: TRBV7-9
J: TRBJ2-1
size: .
D: TRBD2
DNA: TGTGCCAGCAGCGCCGGTGGGACTAGTAGGGCCAATGAGCAGTTCTTC
CDR3: CASSAGGTSRANEQFF

V: TRBV5-1
J: TRBJ2-7
size: few
D: .
DNA: TGCGCCAGCAGCTGGGACGGCAGCGAGCAGTACTTC
CDR3: CASSWDGSEQYF

V: TRBV30
J: TRBJ2-1
size: .
D: .
DNA: TGTGCCTGGAGTGGAGCGGCTGCCTACAATGAGCAGTTCTTC
CDR3: CAWSGAAAYNEQFF